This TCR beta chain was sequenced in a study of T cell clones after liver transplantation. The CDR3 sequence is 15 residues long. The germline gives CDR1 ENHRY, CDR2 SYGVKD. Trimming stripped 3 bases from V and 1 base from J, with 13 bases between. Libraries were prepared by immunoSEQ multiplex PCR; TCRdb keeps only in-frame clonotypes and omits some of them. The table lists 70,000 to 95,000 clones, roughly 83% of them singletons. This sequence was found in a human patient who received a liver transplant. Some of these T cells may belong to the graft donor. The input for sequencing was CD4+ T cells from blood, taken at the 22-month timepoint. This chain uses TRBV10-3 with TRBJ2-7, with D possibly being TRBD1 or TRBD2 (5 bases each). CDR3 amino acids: CAISDPGTDSYEQYF. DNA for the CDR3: TGTGCCATCAGTGATCCCGGGACGGATTCCTACGAGCAGTACTTC.